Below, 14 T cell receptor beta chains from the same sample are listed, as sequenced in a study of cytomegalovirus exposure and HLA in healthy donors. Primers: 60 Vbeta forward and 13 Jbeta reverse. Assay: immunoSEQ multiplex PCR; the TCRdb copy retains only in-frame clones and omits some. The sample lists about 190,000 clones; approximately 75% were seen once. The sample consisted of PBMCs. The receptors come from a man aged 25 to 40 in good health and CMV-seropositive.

The CDR3, as DNA: TGTGCCAGCAGCTTAGGATTTCGGGAGACCATATATTTT. It codes for CASSLGFRETIYF. The chain uses TRBV7-2 and TRBJ1-3; D is uncertain. The germline V gene encodes CDR1 SGHTA and CDR2 FQGNSA. This CDR3 region has 13 residues. V was trimmed by 1 base and J by 10 bases, leaving 11 bases between them.

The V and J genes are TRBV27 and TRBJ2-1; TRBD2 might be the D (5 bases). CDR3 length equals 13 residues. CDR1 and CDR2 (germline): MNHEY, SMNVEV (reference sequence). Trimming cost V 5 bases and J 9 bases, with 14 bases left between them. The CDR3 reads CASSPRPRGEQFF. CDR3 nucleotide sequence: TGTGCCAGCAGTCCTAGGCCCCGGGGTGAGCAGTTCTTC.

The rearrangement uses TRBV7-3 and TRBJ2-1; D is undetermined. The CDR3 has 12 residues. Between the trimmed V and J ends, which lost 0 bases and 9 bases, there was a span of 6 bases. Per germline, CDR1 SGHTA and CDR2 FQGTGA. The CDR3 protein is CASSLTGTEQFF. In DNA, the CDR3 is TGTGCCAGCAGCTTAACCGGTACTGAGCAGTTCTTC.

The CDR3 is CASSKDPDRGGSGANVLTF. The CDR3 region has the DNA TGTGCCAGCAGCAAAGACCCGGACAGGGGGGGCTCTGGGGCCAACGTCCTGACTTTC. J is TRBJ2-6 and V is TRBV21-1; the table's TRBD1 call for D was not verified on the DNA. TRBV21-1 is a listed pseudogene. The CDR3 is 19 residues long.

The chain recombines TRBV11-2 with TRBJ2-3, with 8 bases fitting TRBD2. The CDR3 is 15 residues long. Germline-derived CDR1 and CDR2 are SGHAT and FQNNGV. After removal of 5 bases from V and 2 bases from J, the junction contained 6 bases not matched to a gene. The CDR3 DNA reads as TGTGCCAGCAGCCCCGGGGGGGTACCCACAGATACGCAGTATTTT. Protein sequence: CASSPGGVPTDTQYF.

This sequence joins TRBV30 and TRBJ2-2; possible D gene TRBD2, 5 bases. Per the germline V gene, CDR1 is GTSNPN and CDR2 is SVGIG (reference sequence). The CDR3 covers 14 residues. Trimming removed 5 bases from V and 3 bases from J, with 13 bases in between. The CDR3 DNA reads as TGTGCCTGGTCGAGGGTCATCCACACCGGGGAGCTGTTTTTT. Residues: CAWSRVIHTGELFF.

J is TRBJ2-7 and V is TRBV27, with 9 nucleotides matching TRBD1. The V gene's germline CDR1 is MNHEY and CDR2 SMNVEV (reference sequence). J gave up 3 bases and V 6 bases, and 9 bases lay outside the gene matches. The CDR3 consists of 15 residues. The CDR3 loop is CASRPFGTGFYEQYF. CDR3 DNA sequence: TGTGCCAGCAGGCCCTTCGGGACAGGGTTCTACGAGCAGTACTTC.

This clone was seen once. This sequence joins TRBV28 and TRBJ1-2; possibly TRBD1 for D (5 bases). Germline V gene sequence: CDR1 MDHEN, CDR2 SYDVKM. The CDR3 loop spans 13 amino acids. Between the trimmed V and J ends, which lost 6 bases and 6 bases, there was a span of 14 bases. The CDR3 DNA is TGTGCCAGCAGGGCAGGTTTGGGGCATGGCTACACCTTC. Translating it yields CASRAGLGHGYTF.

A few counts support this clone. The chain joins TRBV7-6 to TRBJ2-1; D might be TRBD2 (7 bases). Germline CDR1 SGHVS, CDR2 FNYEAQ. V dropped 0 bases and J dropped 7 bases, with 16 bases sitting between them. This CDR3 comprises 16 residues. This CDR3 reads CASSLADGGLGNEQFF. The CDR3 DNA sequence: TGTGCCAGCAGCTTAGCCGACGGGGGGCTGGGAAATGAGCAGTTCTTC.

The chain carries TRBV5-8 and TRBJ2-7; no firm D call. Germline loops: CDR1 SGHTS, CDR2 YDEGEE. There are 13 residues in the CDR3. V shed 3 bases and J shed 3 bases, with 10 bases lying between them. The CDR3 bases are TGTGCCAGCAGCTATCAATCCTACTACGAGCAGTACTTC. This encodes CASSYQSYYEQYF. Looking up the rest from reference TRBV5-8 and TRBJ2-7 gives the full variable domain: EAGVTQSPTHLIKTRGQQATLRCSPISGHTSVYWYQQALGLGLQFLLWYDEGEERNRGNFPPRFSGRQFPNYSSELNVNALELEDSALYLCASSYQSYYEQYFGPGTRLTVT.

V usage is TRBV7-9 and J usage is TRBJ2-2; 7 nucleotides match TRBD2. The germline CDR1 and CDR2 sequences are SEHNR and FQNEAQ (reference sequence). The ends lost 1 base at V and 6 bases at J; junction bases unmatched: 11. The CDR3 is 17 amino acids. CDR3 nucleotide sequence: TGTGCCAGCAGCTTAGTTGGTGGGACTAAAGTTCCCGGGGAGCTGTTTTTT. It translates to CASSLVGGTKVPGELFF.

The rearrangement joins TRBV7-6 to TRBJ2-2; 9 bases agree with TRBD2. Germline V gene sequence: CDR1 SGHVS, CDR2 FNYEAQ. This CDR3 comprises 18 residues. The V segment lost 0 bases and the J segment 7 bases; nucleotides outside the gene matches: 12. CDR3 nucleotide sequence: TGTGCCAGCAGCTTAGCCCCTGGGGCTAGCGGGATTCACGGGGAGCTGTTTTTT. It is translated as CASSLAPGASGIHGELFF.

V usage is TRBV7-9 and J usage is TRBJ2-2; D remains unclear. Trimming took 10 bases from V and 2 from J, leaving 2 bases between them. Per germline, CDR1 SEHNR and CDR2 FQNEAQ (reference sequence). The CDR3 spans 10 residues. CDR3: CATNTGELFF. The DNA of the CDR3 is TGTGCCACTAACACCGGGGAGCTGTTTTTT.

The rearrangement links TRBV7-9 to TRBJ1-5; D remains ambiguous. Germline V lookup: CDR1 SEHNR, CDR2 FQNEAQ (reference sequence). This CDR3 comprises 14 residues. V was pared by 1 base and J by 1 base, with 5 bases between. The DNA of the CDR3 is TGTGCCAGCAGCTTAGGAGCAAGCAATCAGCCCCAGCATTTT. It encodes CASSLGASNQPQHF.